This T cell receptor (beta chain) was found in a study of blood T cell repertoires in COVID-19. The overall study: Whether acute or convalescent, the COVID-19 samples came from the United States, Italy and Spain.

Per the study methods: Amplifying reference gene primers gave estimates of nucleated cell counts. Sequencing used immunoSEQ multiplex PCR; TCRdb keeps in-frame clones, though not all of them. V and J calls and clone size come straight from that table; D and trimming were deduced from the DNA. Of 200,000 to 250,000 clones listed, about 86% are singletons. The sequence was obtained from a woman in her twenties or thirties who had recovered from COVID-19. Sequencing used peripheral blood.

CDR3: CASSMGVGQGALKNRYEQYF. The CDR3 nucleotides are TGTGCCAGTAGTATGGGGGTGGGACAGGGGGCCTTAAAAAACCGCTACGAGCAGTACTTC. V is TRBV19 and J is TRBJ2-7, with 12 bases matching TRBD1. V lost 3 bases to trimming and J lost 3 bases; unmatched junction nucleotides: 18. The CDR3 contains 20 residues. Germline CDR1 is LNHDA and CDR2 is SQIVND (reference sequence).